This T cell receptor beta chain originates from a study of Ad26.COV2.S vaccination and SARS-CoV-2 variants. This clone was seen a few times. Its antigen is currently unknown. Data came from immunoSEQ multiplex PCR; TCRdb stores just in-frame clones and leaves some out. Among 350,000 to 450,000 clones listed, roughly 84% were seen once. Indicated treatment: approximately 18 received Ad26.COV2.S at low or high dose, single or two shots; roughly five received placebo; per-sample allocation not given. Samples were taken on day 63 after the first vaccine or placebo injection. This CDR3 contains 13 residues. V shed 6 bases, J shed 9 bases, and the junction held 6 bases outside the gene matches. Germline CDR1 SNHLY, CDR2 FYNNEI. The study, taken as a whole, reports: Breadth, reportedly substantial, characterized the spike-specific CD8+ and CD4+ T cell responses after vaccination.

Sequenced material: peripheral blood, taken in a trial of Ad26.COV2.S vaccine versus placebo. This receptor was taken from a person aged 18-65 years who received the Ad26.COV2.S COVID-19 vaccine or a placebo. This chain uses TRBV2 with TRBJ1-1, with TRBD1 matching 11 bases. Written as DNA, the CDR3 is TGTGCCAGCAGCCCCGGGACAGGGGGTAAAGCTTTCTTT. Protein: CASSPGTGGKAFF.